The 32 T cell receptor beta chains below come from one sample, sequenced in a study of OX40 agonist ivuxolimab in advanced cancers. The protocol was immunoSEQ multiplex PCR, while the TCRdb copy is restricted to in-frame clones and leaves out a portion. Of 80,000 to 90,000 clones listed, roughly four fifths are singletons. The sequencing here drew on CD4+ or CD8+ T cells sorted from blood, taken in a trial of the OX40 agonist ivuxolimab. Receptors originate from an adult with an advanced solid tumor such as melanoma, head and neck, liver or kidney cancer.

This clone has just a few counts. The genes are TRBV7-6 and TRBJ1-3; possibly TRBD1 for D (6 bases). The CDR3 totals 16 residues. V gave up 5 bases and J gave up 3 bases, with 17 bases separating them. In germline, CDR1 is SGHVS, CDR2 FNYEAQ. The CDR3 spells CASSPPAGAGGNTIYF. In nucleotides, the CDR3 is TGTGCCAGCAGCCCGCCGGCGGGGGCAGGTGGAAACACCATATATTTT.

The chain combines TRBV19 with TRBJ1-2; 8 nucleotides line up with TRBD1. V dropped 3 bases and J dropped 6; count of bases not matched to a gene: 6. Germline values: CDR1 LNHDA, CDR2 SQIVND (reference sequence). The CDR3 has 14 amino acids. The DNA of the CDR3 is TGTGCCAGTAGTATCGGCCAGGGGGCTCATGGCTACACCTTC. Its translation: CASSIGQGAHGYTF.

The rearrangement links TRBV5-6 to TRBJ2-5, with D perhaps matching TRBD1 or TRBD2 (6 bases each). Germline V CDR1 and CDR2: SGHDT, YYEEEE. V was clipped by 7 bases and J by 5 bases, with 15 bases between them. CDR3 length: 13 residues. Written as DNA, the CDR3 is TGTGCCAGCGGGACACCGGGGGTTGAGACCCAGTACTTC. Translation: CASGTPGVETQYF.

The rearrangement joins TRBV7-2 to TRBJ2-2; unclear D gene. In germline, CDR1 is SGHTA, CDR2 FQGNSA. Between the trimmed V and J ends, which lost 5 bases and 3 bases, there was a span of 7 bases. This CDR3 is built from 13 residues. Written as DNA, the CDR3 is TGTGCCAGCAGCGCCGAGGACACCGGGGAGCTGTTTTTT. Protein: CASSAEDTGELFF.

This clone was seen just once. The chain employs TRBV7-8 and TRBJ2-1, with a weak D call TRBD2 (6 bases). The CDR3 loop spans 13 amino acids. CDR1 is SGHVS and CDR2 is FQNEAQ in the germline V gene. With 4 bases removed from V and 14 bases from J, the gap between germline ends came to 18 bases. In DNA form, the CDR3 reads TGTGCCAGCAGCTCCCGGGACTCCGAAAGGGAGTTCTTC. This encodes CASSSRDSEREFF.

The chain uses TRBV19 and TRBJ2-3; no clear D. The ends were cut back, 5 bases at V and 1 base at J, with 10 bases in the middle. The V gene's germline CDR1 is LNHDA and CDR2 SQIVND (reference sequence). The CDR3 covers 14 residues. The CDR3 bases are TGTGCCAGTAGTGCGGCCGCACGCACAGATACGCAGTATTTT. It translates to CASSAAARTDTQYF.

The rearrangement joins TRBV27 to TRBJ2-7; 7 bases map to TRBD1. Germline V gene sequence: CDR1 MNHEY, CDR2 SMNVEV (reference sequence). J was trimmed by 4 bases and V by 4 bases; bases with no gene match: 7. CDR3 length: 14 residues. In DNA form, the CDR3 reads TGTGCCAGCAGTTCGGCAGGGGGTTTGTACGAGCAGTACTTC. Protein: CASSSAGGLYEQYF.

This clone has only a few counts. This chain links TRBV5-4 with TRBJ2-1; D is undetermined. CDR1 is SGHNT, CDR2 YYREEE, per germline (reference sequence). The length of the CDR3 is 11 residues. V shed 0 bases and J shed 7 bases, with 2 bases lying between them. This chain's CDR3 is CASSLGNEQFF. In DNA form, the CDR3 reads TGTGCCAGCAGCTTGGGTAATGAGCAGTTCTTC.

The chain links TRBV19 to TRBJ1-6; D is uncertain. The V gene lost 6 bases and the J gene lost 2 bases, with 11 bases spanning the gap. The germline CDR1 and CDR2 sequences are LNHDA and SQIVND (reference sequence). The CDR3 consists of 15 residues. The DNA of the CDR3 is TGTGCCAGTAGAAAAGGCACTACCTATAATTCACCCCTCCACTTT. Translating gives CASRKGTTYNSPLHF.

The chain recombines TRBV21-1 with TRBJ2-7; TRBD1, as called in the table, went unchecked against the DNA. TRBV21-1 is flagged as a pseudogene. The CDR3 runs to 13 residues. CDR3 coding DNA: TGTGCCAGCAGCAAAGCAAAGGGGTACGAGCAGTACTTC. It codes for CASSKAKGYEQYF.

The rearrangement uses TRBV11-2 and TRBJ2-5, with D possibly TRBD1 on 5 matching bases. CDR1 is SGHAT and CDR2 is FQNNGV in the germline V gene. V was clipped by 5 bases and J by 2 bases, with 12 bases between them. The CDR3 totals 14 residues. The CDR3 DNA follows: TGTGCCAGCAGCCCAATTCAGGGTCAAGAGACCCAGTACTTC. Protein: CASSPIQGQETQYF.

The chain carries TRBV28 and TRBJ1-1; 11 positions match TRBD1. V shed 6 bases and J 3 bases; nucleotides not matched to a gene: 21. The CDR3 contains 20 residues. CDR1 and CDR2 from the germline V gene are MDHEN and SYDVKM. The chain's CDR3 is CASSPEGVWGTGGKYTEAFF. CDR3 DNA: TGTGCCAGCAGCCCCGAGGGGGTGTGGGGGACAGGGGGTAAATACACTGAAGCTTTCTTT. Combining the CDR3 with reference TRBV28 and TRBJ1-1 gives the whole variable domain DVKVTQSSRYLVKRTGEKVFLECVQDMDHENMFWYRQDPGLGLRLIYFSYDVKMKEKGDIPEGYSVSREKKERFSLILESASTNQTSMYLCASSPEGVWGTGGKYTEAFFGQGTRLTVV.

The chain recombines TRBV6-6 with TRBJ1-1, with D perhaps matching TRBD1 (6 bases). The CDR3 runs 15 residues. CDR1 MNHNY and CDR2 SVGAGI come from the germline V gene (reference sequence). V lost 4 bases, J lost 0 bases, and 12 bases lay in between. CDR3 DNA sequence: TGTGCCAGCAGTTTTGCAGGGGTCCTGAACACTGAAGCTTTCTTT. Translating gives CASSFAGVLNTEAFF.

This chain uses TRBV25-1 with TRBJ2-2, with D hard to call. CDR1 MGHDK and CDR2 SYGVNS come from the germline V gene. Trimming cost V 3 bases and J 8 bases, with 13 bases left between them. The CDR3 contains 14 residues. The CDR3: CASSEGRSLGELFF. The CDR3 coding sequence is TGTGCCAGCAGTGAGGGCAGGTCCTTAGGGGAGCTGTTTTTT.

This chain joins TRBV5-1 and TRBJ2-2, with D possibly matching TRBD2 (5 bases). The germline V gene has CDR1 SGHRS and CDR2 YFSETQ. CDR3 length: 12 amino acids. V lost 5 bases, J lost 7 bases, and 9 bases lay in between. The CDR3 sequence: CASREGNGELFF. For the CDR3, the DNA is TGCGCCAGCAGAGAGGGAAACGGGGAGCTGTTTTTT.

The chain joins TRBV15 to TRBJ1-2, with a weak D call TRBD1 (6 bases). CDR1 LNHNV and CDR2 YYDKDF come from the germline V gene (reference sequence). V was shortened by 3 bases and J by 8 bases, with 19 bases between the two germline ends. This CDR3 region has 15 residues. The DNA for the CDR3 is TGTGCCACCAGCAGGGGGGGCCCGGCGCGGCGGGGCTACACCTTC. Protein sequence: CATSRGGPARRGYTF.

The CDR3 DNA reads TGTGCCAGCAGCGCAAGCCCCTGGGTCAATCAGCCCCAGCATTTT. Its protein is CASSASPWVNQPQHF. This sequence joins TRBV6-1 and TRBJ1-5; unclear D gene. V lost 6 bases, J lost 3 bases, and 15 bases lay in between. This CDR3 has 15 residues. Per the germline V gene, CDR1 is MNHNS and CDR2 is SASEGT.

This chain links TRBV6-5 with TRBJ1-5; D gene unclear. CDR1 is MNHEY, CDR2 SVGAGI, per germline. The CDR3 sequence is 15 residues long. Trimming took off 0 bases at V and 3 bases at J, with 9 bases between the two ends. CDR3 in amino acids: CASSYSLTNNQPQHF. The CDR3 DNA is TGTGCCAGCAGTTACTCCCTTACTAACAATCAGCCCCAGCATTTT.

The chain carries TRBV9 and TRBJ1-1; 8 nucleotides line up with TRBD1. V was clipped by 4 bases and J by 1 base; unmatched bases: 9. The CDR3 extends over 16 amino acids. From germline, CDR1 is SGDLS and CDR2 YYNGEE. The CDR3 nucleotides read TGTGCCAGCAGCAGACGGACAGGGCTACCGAACACTGAAGCTTTCTTT. Translation: CASSRRTGLPNTEAFF.

This clone is a singleton in its sample. The chain joins TRBV11-2 to TRBJ2-3, with 10 nucleotides matching TRBD2. The CDR3 contains 17 residues. Germline V CDR1 and CDR2: SGHAT, FQNNGV. V dropped 2 bases and J dropped 4; count of bases not matched to a gene: 9. The CDR3 DNA reads TGTGCCAGCAGCTTATTACGAGCGGGGGGGCTTGCAGATACGCAGTATTTT. It codes for CASSLLRAGGLADTQYF.

The chain employs TRBV5-6 and TRBJ1-2; 9 bases agree with TRBD1. V gave up 4 bases and J gave up 5 bases; unmatched junction bases: 3. Germline loops: CDR1 SGHDT, CDR2 YYEEEE. There are 13 residues in the CDR3. The CDR3 DNA sequence: TGTGCCAGCAGCCGGGACAGGGATTATGGCTACACCTTC. Encoded protein: CASSRDRDYGYTF.

The chain couples TRBV7-6 to TRBJ2-3; 8 bases are a match to TRBD2. Germline V CDR1 and CDR2: SGHVS, FNYEAQ. The CDR3 is 17 amino acids. With V trimmed by 0 bases and J by 0 bases, 5 bases remained unmatched. CDR3 DNA: TGTGCCAGCAGCTTAGCGGGAACTAGCGGAAGCACAGATACGCAGTATTTT. It codes for CASSLAGTSGSTDTQYF. Drawing the rest from reference TRBV7-6 and TRBJ2-3, the complete variable domain is GAGVSQSPRYKVTKRGQDVALRCDPISGHVSLYWYRQALGQGPEFLTYFNYEAQQDKSGLPNDRFSAERPEGSISTLTIQRTEQRDSAMYRCASSLAGTSGSTDTQYFGPGTRLTVL.

V and J are TRBV7-2 and TRBJ2-1; 14 nucleotides align to TRBD2. Germline V lookup: CDR1 SGHTA, CDR2 FQGNSA. CDR3 size: 18 residues. Trimming took 4 bases from V and 7 from J; bases not matched to a gene: 12. CDR3 in amino acids: CASSSLNRLAGGRNEQFF. CDR3 nucleotide sequence: TGTGCCAGCAGCTCCCTCAATCGACTAGCGGGGGGGCGAAATGAGCAGTTCTTC.

The chain has TRBV19 and TRBJ1-2; 8 bases are a match to TRBD1. The CDR3 contains 15 residues. Germline CDR1 LNHDA, CDR2 SQIVND (reference sequence). The V segment lost 5 bases and the J segment 5 bases; nucleotides outside the gene matches: 10. Written as DNA, the CDR3 is TGTGCCAGTAGTGCTCGGGACAGGAACGTGTATGGCTACACCTTC. Translated: CASSARDRNVYGYTF.

This clone came up a few times. Other DNA sequences in the sample encode the same CDR3. The chain couples TRBV4-1 to TRBJ1-4; D remains ambiguous. This CDR3 contains 15 residues. Trimming stripped 1 base from V and 2 bases from J, with 8 bases between. The germline V gene encodes CDR1 MGHRA and CDR2 YSYEKL. The CDR3 sequence: CASSQGGVTNEKLFF. The CDR3 DNA reads TGCGCCAGCAGCCAAGGGGGTGTGACTAATGAAAAACTGTTTTTT.

V is TRBV28 and J is TRBJ1-1; D is uncertain. Deletions cut 6 bases from V and 6 bases from J, with 11 bases between. There are 12 residues in the CDR3. Germline CDR1 and CDR2: MDHEN and SYDVKM. This CDR3 reads CASSLVLAEAFF. In DNA, the CDR3 is TGTGCCAGCAGCCTGGTATTGGCTGAAGCTTTCTTT. Full variable domain (missing parts from reference TRBV28 and TRBJ1-1): DVKVTQSSRYLVKRTGEKVFLECVQDMDHENMFWYRQDPGLGLRLIYFSYDVKMKEKGDIPEGYSVSREKKERFSLILESASTNQTSMYLCASSLVLAEAFFGQGTRLTVV.

This rearrangement joins TRBV7-9 to TRBJ2-1; 13 bases agree with TRBD2. CDR1 is SEHNR and CDR2 is FQNEAQ in the germline V gene (reference sequence). This CDR3 is built from 16 residues. Losses at the gene ends were 3 bases for V and 2 bases for J; bases not matched to a gene: 1. The CDR3 coding sequence is TGTGCCAGCAGCTTGGGGACTAGCGGGGCCTACAATGAGCAGTTCTTC. The encoded protein is CASSLGTSGAYNEQFF.

The chain joins TRBV6-1 to TRBJ2-3; weak D call: TRBD2 (5 bases). Germline V gene sequence: CDR1 MNHNS, CDR2 SASEGT. CDR3 length: 12 amino acids. The V end was cut by 5 bases, the J end by 6 bases, with 9 bases between. The CDR3 reads CASSLLADTQYF. CDR3 bases: TGTGCCAGCAGTCTTCTAGCCGATACGCAGTATTTT.

This sequence joins TRBV6-5 and TRBJ1-1; the D is unclear. Germline assignment: CDR1 MNHEY and CDR2 SVGAGI. Trimming left V 2 bases short and J 6 bases short, with 13 bases between. The CDR3 consists of 14 residues. The CDR3 is CASSYQDGRAEAFF. CDR3 sequence (DNA): TGTGCCAGCAGTTACCAGGACGGCCGGGCTGAAGCTTTCTTT.

This clone has more than one count but fewer than ten. The rearrangement uses TRBV7-2 and TRBJ2-3; TRBD2 might be the D (6 bases). CDR1 SGHTA and CDR2 FQGNSA come from the germline V gene. V shed 2 bases and J shed 3 bases, with 12 bases lying between them. The CDR3 spans 15 residues. The CDR3 spells CASSLLVGRTDTQYF. The CDR3 region has the DNA TGTGCCAGCAGCTTATTAGTTGGGAGGACAGATACGCAGTATTTT.

V gene TRBV7-2 combines with J gene TRBJ2-6, with D uncertain. V was shortened by 5 bases and J by 0 bases, with 5 bases between the two germline ends. This CDR3 has 14 amino acids. CDR1 is SGHTA, CDR2 FQGNSA, per germline. The CDR3 bases are TGTGCCAGCAGCACCCGCTCTGGGGCCAACGTCCTGACTTTC. Translating gives CASSTRSGANVLTF.

This clone was found a few times. J is TRBJ1-1 and V is TRBV5-1; D might be TRBD1 (5 bases). The V gene lost 1 base and the J gene lost 3 bases, with 10 bases spanning the gap. Germline V gives CDR1 SGHRS, CDR2 YFSETQ. The CDR3 loop spans 14 amino acids. The CDR3 coding sequence is TGCGCCAGCAGCTTGAGCAGGGCGGACACTGAAGCTTTCTTT. Its protein product is CASSLSRADTEAFF. The complete variable domain, with remaining parts taken from reference TRBV5-1 and TRBJ1-1, reads KAGVTQTPRYLIKTRGQQVTLSCSPISGHRSVSWYQQTPGQGLQFLFEYFSETQRNKGNFPGRFSGRQFSNSRSEMNVSTLELGDSALYLCASSLSRADTEAFFGQGTRLTVV.